What follows describes a single TCR beta chain. This same CDR3 is encoded by further DNA sequences in the sample. The source of the sample is a study of blood T cell repertoires in COVID-19. The CDR3 length is 15 residues. The ends lost 5 bases at V and 1 base at J; junction bases unmatched: 2. The germline V gene encodes CDR1 MNHEY and CDR2 SVGAGI. How the authors handled the data: It was from reference gene primer amplification that nucleated cell counts were estimated. Assay used: immunoSEQ multiplex PCR; TCRdb lists only in-frame clones, some missing. The V and J calls and clone size were taken over from that table, and D and trimming were inferred from the DNA. The table includes some 250,000 clones, around 81% detected once.

The TCR comes from a woman of 80 years or more with COVID-19, enrolled during active disease. This chain connects TRBV6-5 to TRBJ2-7; 13 bases align to TRBD2. The sequenced sample was peripheral blood. CDR3 in amino acids: CASSPGLAGSYEQYF. The CDR3 coding sequence is TGTGCCAGCAGTCCGGGACTAGCGGGGTCCTACGAGCAGTACTTC.